One sample yielded the 30 T cell receptor beta chains listed below, sequenced in a study of CD8 T cells in Susac syndrome. Reverse transcription used roughly 0.45 to 1 ug RNA and random hexamers. TCRdb independently ran MiXCR on the immunoSEQ multiplex PCR reads; one entry per CDR3 protein. The profile shows some 140,000 distinct CDR3 sequences, 75% to 90% of them singletons. Sequenced material: CD8+ T cells from PBMCs. These receptors came from a human donor with multiple sclerosis.

V usage is TRBV30 and J usage is TRBJ1-6; 7 bases are a match to TRBD1. The V gene's germline CDR1 is GTSNPN and CDR2 SVGIG (reference sequence). The CDR3 covers 14 residues. V was clipped by 2 bases and J by 8 bases; unmatched bases: 6. CDR3 sequence reads: CAWSPGQGDSPLHF. The CDR3 DNA sequence: TGTGCCTGGAGTCCCGGTCAGGGGGATTCACCCCTCCACTTT. The full variable domain, rest sourced from reference TRBV30 and TRBJ1-6, is SQTIHQWPATLVQPVGSPLSLECTVEGTSNPNLYWYRQAAGRGLQLLFYSVGIGQISSEVPQNLSASRPQDRQFILSSKKLLLSDSGFYLCAWSPGQGDSPLHFGNGTRLTVT.

The chain recombines TRBV5-1 with TRBJ1-1, with a possible D match to TRBD1 (5 bases). Germline CDR1 reads SGHRS; CDR2 reads YFSETQ. The CDR3 runs to 14 residues. The V end was cut by 4 bases, the J end by 1 base, with 11 bases between. CDR3 DNA: TGCGCCAGCAGCCAAGATACAGGGAACACTGAAGCTTTCTTT. Its translation: CASSQDTGNTEAFF.

The count of this clonotype is one. V gene TRBV7-3 combines with J gene TRBJ2-6, with D uncertain. Germline loops: CDR1 SGHTA, CDR2 FQGTGA. The CDR3 length is 18 residues. Trimming removed 5 bases from V and 5 bases from J, with 22 bases in between. As DNA, the CDR3 is TGTGCCAGCAGCCATATCAAGACGCTTACAAGTCGGGCCAACGTCCTGACTTTC. This sequence encodes CASSHIKTLTSRANVLTF.

The V and J genes are TRBV25-1 and TRBJ1-5; 7 positions agree with TRBD1. The length of the CDR3 is 16 residues. The germline V gene encodes CDR1 MGHDK and CDR2 SYGVNS. V shed 8 bases, J shed 0 bases, and the junction held 10 bases outside the gene matches. The CDR3 is CASEGGGRYSNQPQHF. In DNA form, the CDR3 reads TGTGCCAGCGAAGGGGGCGGTAGATATAGCAATCAGCCCCAGCATTTT. Full variable domain (missing parts from reference TRBV25-1 and TRBJ1-5): EADIYQTPRYLVIGTGKKITLECSQTMGHDKMYWYQQDPGMELHLIHYSYGVNSTEKGDLSSESTVSRIRTEHFPLTLESARPSHTSQYLCASEGGGRYSNQPQHFGDGTRLSIL.

This clonotype was seen only a few times. The chain links TRBV11-2 to TRBJ2-2, with D possibly TRBD2 on 7 matching bases. The V gene lost 1 base and the J gene lost 6 bases, with 9 bases spanning the gap. The germline gives CDR1 SGHAT, CDR2 FQNNGV. This CDR3 contains 14 residues. DNA for the CDR3: TGTGCCAGCAGCTTAGTGGGGGGGCCCGGGGAGCTGTTTTTT. Its protein product is CASSLVGGPGELFF.

The CDR3 is CASSTPRVSGLTGELFF. CDR3 in DNA: TGTGCCAGCAGTACCCCTAGGGTTAGCGGACTCACCGGGGAGCTGTTTTTT. The chain combines TRBV28 with TRBJ2-2; possible D gene TRBD2, 6 bases. CDR1 is MDHEN and CDR2 is SYDVKM in the germline V gene. CDR3 length: 17 amino acids. V lost 5 bases to trimming and J lost 4 bases, with 20 bases between them. The variable domain in full, completed from reference TRBV28 and TRBJ2-2, reads DVKVTQSSRYLVKRTGEKVFLECVQDMDHENMFWYRQDPGLGLRLIYFSYDVKMKEKGDIPEGYSVSREKKERFSLILESASTNQTSMYLCASSTPRVSGLTGELFFGEGSRLTVL.

The chain links TRBV27 to TRBJ2-3; TRBD1 is a possible D gene (5 bases). Germline V CDR1 and CDR2: MNHEY, SMNVEV (reference sequence). The length of the CDR3 is 13 residues. The germline V and J ends were trimmed by 3 bases and 5 bases, with 9 bases remaining between them. The CDR3 loop reads CASSLAGLDTQYF. As DNA, the CDR3 is TGTGCCAGCAGTTTGGCAGGGTTAGATACGCAGTATTTT.

Only one count was recorded for this clonotype. At one end, the junction sequence differs from germline, possibly due to a read error. V usage is TRBV6-1 and J usage is TRBJ2-3; D remains unclear. Germline lookup yields CDR1 MNHNS and CDR2 SASEGT. This CDR3 is 14 amino acids long. The CDR3 spells CANSEGHSTDTQYF. CDR3 nucleotides: TGTGCCAACAGTGAAGGTCACTCCACAGATACGCAGTATTTT.

The rearrangement links TRBV21-1 to TRBJ2-7; TRBD1 is taken as the D call from the table, unchecked against the DNA. TRBV21-1 is labeled a pseudogene. This CDR3 comprises 14 residues. Here the CDR3 reads CASSKFGGRDEQYV. The CDR3, as DNA: TGTGCCAGCAGCAAATTTGGGGGGCGCGACGAGCAGTACGTC.

Concerning this clonotype: Mismatch with germline at one junction end may stem from a read error. The CDR3 reads CRARDFRDSTDPDTQYF. DNA for the CDR3: TGCAGGGCTAGAGACTTTCGGGACAGCACCGACCCCGATACGCAGTATTTT. The chain uses TRBV20-1 and TRBJ2-3, with TRBD1 identical over 7 bases. This CDR3 is 17 amino acids long. The germline V gene has CDR1 DFQATT and CDR2 SNEGSKA (reference sequence).

This chain joins TRBV2 and TRBJ2-5; 7 nucleotides align to TRBD2. The CDR3 runs 15 residues. The V gene's germline CDR1 is SNHLY and CDR2 FYNNEI. Trimming cost V 1 base and J 4 bases; bases outside gene matches: 6. Written as DNA, the CDR3 is TGTGCCAGCAGTGAAGGGGCGGGGGTCTTAGAGACCCAGTACTTC. Protein product: CASSEGAGVLETQYF. The entire variable domain, with the rest obtained from reference TRBV2 and TRBJ2-5, is as follows: EPEVTQTPSHQVTQMGQEVILRCVPISNHLYFYWYRQILGQKVEFLVSFYNNEISEKSEIFDDQFSVERPDGSNFTLKIRSTKLEDSAMYFCASSEGAGVLETQYFGPGTRLLVL.

The CDR3 coding sequence is TGTGCCAGCAGCGCCGGACAGGGGTTTGGCTACACCTTC. As protein: CASSAGQGFGYTF. The rearrangement uses TRBV27 and TRBJ1-2, with TRBD1 matching over 9 bases. The germline CDR1 and CDR2 sequences are MNHEY and SMNVEV (reference sequence). The ends lost 6 bases at V and 7 bases at J; junction bases unmatched: 6. The CDR3 totals 13 residues.

The rearrangement uses TRBV27 and TRBJ1-6; D is uncertain. Trimming cost V 9 bases and J 6 bases, with 15 bases left between them. Germline V gives CDR1 MNHEY, CDR2 SMNVEV (reference sequence). The CDR3 covers 14 residues. Here the CDR3 DNA reads TGTGCCAGTGGGTGGGGTAAAGGTAATTCACCCCTCCACTTT. It yields the protein CASGWGKGNSPLHF.

A few counts support this clonotype. The J gene is TRBJ1-2, the V gene TRBV7-9; TRBD1 might be the D (5 bases). Trimming took off 1 base at V and 8 bases at J, with 8 bases between the two ends. Germline V gives CDR1 SEHNR, CDR2 FQNEAQ (reference sequence). This CDR3 comprises 12 residues. CDR3 DNA sequence: TGTGCCAGCAGCTTAGTGACAGCGGGCTACACCTTC. Amino acids: CASSLVTAGYTF.

The chain employs TRBV12-3 or TRBV12-4 and TRBJ2-3, with D unresolved. The ends were cut back, 1 base at V and 3 bases at J, with 5 bases in the middle. The CDR3 sequence is 13 residues long. In DNA form, the CDR3 reads TGTGCCAGCAGTTTAGGGGAAACAGATACGCAGTATTTT. Protein sequence: CASSLGETDTQYF.

DNA of the CDR3: TGTGCCAGCAGCTTAGGGGCAGGCCCCGAGGCTTTCTTT. This translates into CASSLGAGPEAFF. The gene calls are TRBV7-2 and TRBJ1-1; D is unclear. Germline CDR1 reads SGHTA; CDR2 reads FQGNSA. Trimming pared 1 base from V and 11 bases from J, leaving 14 bases between. This CDR3 has 13 amino acids.

The V and J genes are TRBV7-8 and TRBJ2-2; D is unresolved. Looked up from germline, CDR1 is SGHVS and CDR2 is FQNEAQ. Deletions cut 7 bases from V and 0 bases from J, with 6 bases between. CDR3 length equals 13 residues. CDR3 protein: CASTLANTGELFF. CDR3 nucleotide sequence: TGTGCCAGCACCCTAGCGAACACCGGGGAGCTGTTTTTT.

The chain recombines TRBV28 with TRBJ2-2; D not certain. The germline V gene has CDR1 MDHEN and CDR2 SYDVKM. The CDR3 spans 14 residues. Trimming took 6 bases from V and 1 from J, leaving 9 bases between them. The CDR3 loop reads CASRSAENTGELFF. The CDR3 bases are TGTGCCAGCAGATCCGCAGAGAACACCGGGGAGCTGTTTTTT.

CDR3 sequence: CASSQGLTNEQFF. CDR3 coding DNA: TGTGCCAGCAGTCAGGGTCTTACGAATGAGCAGTTCTTC. The rearrangement links TRBV6-1 to TRBJ2-1, with D tentatively TRBD1 (5 bases). Germline values: CDR1 MNHNS, CDR2 SASEGT. The CDR3 runs to 13 residues. The V end was cut by 5 bases, the J end by 7 bases, with 12 bases between.

The chain employs TRBV6-5 and TRBJ2-1; D might be TRBD1 (5 bases). V was clipped by 3 bases and J by 9 bases, with 12 bases between them. Germline values: CDR1 MNHEY, CDR2 SVGAGI. This CDR3 contains 13 residues. The CDR3 region is CASSYGAASEQFF. The DNA of the CDR3 is TGTGCCAGCAGTTATGGGGCGGCCTCTGAGCAGTTCTTC.

This clonotype has more than one count but fewer than ten. J is TRBJ2-1 and V is TRBV5-1; 11 nucleotides agree with TRBD2. The CDR3 is 17 residues long. In germline, CDR1 is SGHRS, CDR2 YFSETQ. The J segment lost 5 bases and the V segment lost 3 bases, leaving 10 bases of the junction unmatched. The CDR3 coding sequence is TGCGCCAGCAGCTCGGCGGCTAGCGGGGGGACAGACAATGAGCAGTTCTTC. Translation gives CASSSAASGGTDNEQFF.

The V call is TRBV7-6, the J call TRBJ2-1, with 8 bases lining up with TRBD1. V lost 3 bases and J lost 2; bases outside the gene matches: 9. Germline values: CDR1 SGHVS, CDR2 FNYEAQ. The CDR3 covers 17 residues. The CDR3 spells CASSLDAGGFAYNEQFF. The CDR3 DNA is TGTGCCAGCAGCTTGGATGCAGGGGGCTTTGCCTACAATGAGCAGTTCTTC.

This clonotype was counted between two and nine times. This sequence joins TRBV4-3 and TRBJ2-7, with TRBD1 as a possible D gene (5 bases). CDR1 and CDR2 from the germline V gene are LGHNA and YSLEER. Trimming removed 0 bases from V and 3 bases from J, with 6 bases in between. The CDR3 contains 13 residues. In DNA, the CDR3 is TGCGCCAGCAGCCAAGACGACAGCTACGAGCAGTACTTC. Translation: CASSQDDSYEQYF.

The V call is TRBV7-9, the J call TRBJ1-1; D is unresolved. The CDR3 loop spans 12 amino acids. The germline gives CDR1 SEHNR, CDR2 FQNEAQ (reference sequence). V was trimmed by 2 bases and J by 4 bases, leaving 5 bases between them. CDR3 in DNA: TGTGCCAGCAGCTTACTGTCCACTGAAGCTTTCTTT. It yields the protein CASSLLSTEAFF.

This clonotype was found a few times. The chain employs TRBV6-6 and TRBJ2-7, with D possibly TRBD2 on 7 matching bases. The CDR3 runs 16 residues. Per the germline V gene, CDR1 is MNHNY and CDR2 is SVGAGI (reference sequence). Trimming took 2 bases from V and 1 from J, leaving 15 bases between them. The CDR3 bases are TGTGCCAGCAGTTACGTCGAGGGGGGGGGTTCCTACGAGCAGTACTTC. Translation: CASSYVEGGGSYEQYF.

The chain employs TRBV20-1 and TRBJ2-7, with D unclear. Germline-derived CDR1 and CDR2 are DFQATT and SNEGSKA (reference sequence). This CDR3 region has 11 residues. With 4 bases removed from V and 5 bases from J, the gap between germline ends came to 9 bases. The CDR3 here is CSATQVNEQYF. DNA of the CDR3: TGCAGTGCTACCCAGGTCAACGAGCAGTACTTC.

This chain connects TRBV13 to TRBJ2-1; TRBD2 agrees at 12 bases. The germline gives CDR1 PRHDT, CDR2 FYEKMQ (reference sequence). V lost 5 bases, J lost 9 bases, and 8 bases stayed unmatched. There are 15 residues in the CDR3. The CDR3 spells CASSALAGGPIEQFF. The CDR3 DNA reads as TGTGCCAGCAGCGCACTAGCGGGAGGCCCCATTGAGCAGTTCTTC.

The CDR3 sequence is CASTSGAVEQYF. The CDR3, as DNA: TGTGCCAGCACGTCGGGTGCGGTCGAGCAGTACTTC. This sequence joins TRBV28 and TRBJ2-7; no definite D call. V dropped 7 bases and J dropped 6 bases, with 13 bases sitting between them. The germline V gene has CDR1 MDHEN and CDR2 SYDVKM. This CDR3 spans 12 amino acids.

This sequence joins TRBV5-1 and TRBJ2-6, with TRBD1 identical over 7 bases. Unmatched junction bases numbered 8, after V lost 2 bases and J lost 0 bases. The CDR3 covers 18 residues. Germline V gives CDR1 SGHRS, CDR2 YFSETQ. The DNA of the CDR3 is TGCGCCAGCAGCTTCTATACAGGGGCGAGCTCTGGGGCCAACGTCCTGACTTTC. Protein product: CASSFYTGASSGANVLTF.

The chain has TRBV28 and TRBJ2-1; maybe TRBD2 (6 bases). Germline CDR1 reads MDHEN; CDR2 reads SYDVKM. The CDR3 loop spans 15 amino acids. The V and J ends lost 3 bases and 9 bases respectively, with 18 bases between them. Written as DNA, the CDR3 is TGTGCCAGCAGTTTTCGGGGGTCTCGTAGAGGTGAGCAGTTCTTC. It is translated as CASSFRGSRRGEQFF.